Following are 14 T cell receptor beta chains from one sample sequenced in a study of CD8+CD57+ T cells in acquired aplastic anemia. Genomic DNA templated the TCR beta VDJ and CDR3 profiling. TCRdb ran MiXCR on the reads and lists one entry per CDR3 protein. The sample has around 250,000 distinct CDR3 sequences, roughly 82% seen once; the top ten hold 40% to 55%. CD8+CD57+ cell expansion had been shown by flow cytometry in patients chosen for sequencing. Sequences were obtained from sorted CD4+, CD8+, or CD8+CD57+ T cells (not recorded which) from PBMCs. The receptors were gathered from a human donor with aplastic anemia.

This clonotype was seen a few times. The gene calls are TRBV15 and TRBJ2-7; 8 bases line up with TRBD2. Trimming cost V 0 bases and J 2 bases; bases outside gene matches: 3. The CDR3 loop spans 15 amino acids. Per the germline V gene, CDR1 is LNHNV and CDR2 is YYDKDF (reference sequence). The CDR3 reads CATSRETGLAYEQYV. CDR3 bases: TGTGCCACCAGCAGAGAAACGGGACTAGCCTACGAGCAGTACGTC.

This clonotype was recorded once. The chain is built from TRBV7-2 and TRBJ2-1; 8 bases align to TRBD2. Unmatched junction bases numbered 16, after V lost 3 bases and J lost 12 bases. Germline V lookup: CDR1 SGHTA, CDR2 FQGNSA. The CDR3 is 16 amino acids. The CDR3 DNA is TGTGCCAGCAGCTTGGAGGGGAGCGGGGGTAGCGATGCGCAGTTCTTC. Its protein is CASSLEGSGGSDAQFF.

The J gene is TRBJ2-1, the V gene TRBV7-9, with 9 bases fitting TRBD2. This CDR3 contains 17 residues. Germline CDR1 is SEHNR and CDR2 is FQNEAQ (reference sequence). V lost 5 bases, J lost 7 bases, and 15 bases stayed unmatched. For the CDR3, the DNA is TGTGCCAGCAGCCACCCCGGAAGCGCGGGAGGGGGGAATGAGCAGTTCTTC. Translation: CASSHPGSAGGGNEQFF.

This clonotype has just a few counts. This chain joins TRBV7-2 and TRBJ1-5, with 8 positions matching TRBD1. Germline V gene data show CDR1 as SGHTA and CDR2 as FQGNSA. Trimming cost V 3 bases and J 16 bases; bases outside gene matches: 17. The CDR3 length is 15 residues. The CDR3 loop is CASSLAGGADYGYHF. As DNA, the CDR3 is TGTGCCAGCAGCTTGGCAGGGGGCGCCGACTATGGCTACCATTTT.

The table lists this clonotype with a count of one. The chain is built from TRBV11-3 and TRBJ2-6; 8 bases are shared with TRBD1. The germline CDR1 and CDR2 sequences are SGHNT and YENEEA. CDR3 length equals 15 residues. V shed 3 bases and J 4 bases; nucleotides not matched to a gene: 2. CDR3 region: CASSLAGGGANVLTF. In nucleotides, the CDR3 is TGTGCCAGCAGCTTGGCAGGGGGCGGGGCCAACGTCCTGACTTTC.

This chain links TRBV7-9 with TRBJ2-2; D might be TRBD1 (5 bases). The CDR3 contains 15 residues. Germline CDR1 and CDR2: SEHNR and FQNEAQ (reference sequence). V lost 5 bases, J lost 17 bases, and 27 bases lay in between. CDR3 DNA: TGTGCCAGCAGCCTAGGGGCCCAGAAGACCCAGTACTTCTTTTTT. Encoded protein: CASSLGAQKTQYFFF.

About this clonotype: One end of the junction does not line up with germline, which may come from a read error. In DNA, the CDR3 is TGTGCCAGCTCCTGGGCGGGAGGGCCGTTCACGGGGCAATTT. Its protein product is CASSWAGGPFTGQF. The chain joins TRBV7-9 to TRBJ2-3; TRBD2 matches 9 bases. Germline V gene lookup returns CDR1 SEHNR and CDR2 FQNEAQ (reference sequence). This CDR3 has 14 amino acids.

Turning to this clonotype: Its ends do not fully match the called genes, so a read error is possible. The chain employs TRBV7-2 and TRBJ2-2, with D perhaps TRBD2 (6 bases). CDR3 length equals 14 residues. Germline V gene sequence: CDR1 SGHTA, CDR2 FQGNSA. CDR3 in amino acids: CASSLAGGPDELYF. CDR3 coding DNA: TGTGCCAGCAGCTTAGCGGGGGGTCCCGATGAGCTGTATTTT.

A note on this clonotype: Relative to the germline gene, one junction end is altered; a read error may explain this. The chain uses TRBV2 and TRBJ2-7; no reliable D call. Germline CDR1 is SNHLY and CDR2 is FYNNEI. The CDR3 is 13 amino acids. The CDR3 is CASSDAATYKQYF. The CDR3 region has the DNA TGTGCCAGCTCAGACGCGGCCACATATAAGCAGTATTTC.

V and J are TRBV7-2 and TRBJ2-5; D is possibly TRBD1 (5 bases). CDR1 is SGHTA and CDR2 is FQGNSA in the germline V gene. The V gene lost 4 bases and the J gene lost 14 bases, with 26 bases spanning the gap. This CDR3 has 15 amino acids. The CDR3 bases are TGTGCCAGCAGCTCCGCCAGGGAAATCTACGAGCAGTACTACTTC. This sequence encodes CASSSAREIYEQYYF.

The rearrangement joins TRBV11-2 to TRBJ1-1, with TRBD1 identical over 10 bases. The CDR3 sequence is 14 residues long. Germline CDR1 SGHAT, CDR2 FQNNGV. With V trimmed by 2 bases and J by 8 bases, 5 bases remained unmatched. This CDR3 is CASSLSGGQGEAFF. The CDR3 region has the DNA TGTGCCAGCAGCTTATCGGGGGGACAGGGGGAAGCTTTCTTT.

In the case of this clonotype: This CDR3 is missing its conserved last phenylalanine or tryptophan, likely due to a read error. Because the CDR3's place on the DNA is in doubt, the DNA is left out and the CDR3 is given as listed by TCRdb. The J gene is TRBJ1-6, the V gene TRBV2; the DNA was not used to check the table's D call, TRBD1. Looked up from germline, CDR1 is SNHLY and CDR2 is FYNNEI. The CDR3 has 16 residues if both end residues are counted. The CDR3 here is CASSDGGMHEKLLGPG.

The rearrangement links TRBV7-3 to TRBJ1-1; possible D gene TRBD1, 5 bases. The CDR3 length is 15 residues. V was clipped by 6 bases and J by 1 base, with 15 bases between them. From germline, CDR1 is SGHTA and CDR2 FQGTGA. The CDR3 nucleotides are TGTGCCAGCAGTGGGCTGGGGGGGGGGAACACTGAAGCTTTCTTT. This sequence encodes CASSGLGGGNTEAFF.

The rearrangement uses TRBV7-9 and TRBJ2-6; D might be TRBD2 (6 bases). This CDR3 has 16 residues. Germline CDR1 is SEHNR and CDR2 is FQNEAQ (reference sequence). Trimming stripped 3 bases from V and 16 bases from J, with 25 bases between. The DNA for the CDR3 is TGTGCCAGCAGCTTTCAAAGAAGCGACGGGAGCGATGAGCTGACTTTC. This translates into CASSFQRSDGSDELTF.